This passage covers 5 T cell receptor beta chains from one sample sequenced in a study of tumor and adjacent non-tumor tissue in lung cancer. TCRbeta libraries were built with three rounds of nested PCR, modified from ARM-PCR. TCRdb re-analysed the multiplex PCR reads in MiXCR, keeping a single row per CDR3 protein. The sample contains some 73,000 distinct CDR3 sequences, approximately 80% of which appear only once. No cell sorting was done before RNA was extracted from the tissue. Distant lung tissue was collected more than 3 cm away from the tumor edge. Sequenced input: distant non-tumor lung tissue. These receptors came from a man aged 60 to 75 with non-small cell lung cancer.

As for this clonotype: Mismatch with germline at one junction end may stem from a read error. The gene calls are TRBV6-5 and TRBJ2-1, with 13 bases identical to TRBD2. CDR3 length: 14 residues. The germline V gene encodes CDR1 MNHEY and CDR2 SVGAGI. CDR3 amino acids: CTSILAGGRREQFF. The CDR3 DNA reads TGTACCAGCATACTAGCGGGAGGGAGGCGTGAGCAGTTCTTC.

Worth noting for this clonotype: Because the CDR3 is missing its conserved closing phenylalanine or tryptophan, this is likely a read error. It is unclear where the CDR3 begins or ends on the DNA, so no DNA is shown, and the CDR3 is as TCRdb lists it. This chain connects TRBV11-3 to TRBJ2-3; the table's D call, TRBD1, has no DNA check behind it. Germline V lookup: CDR1 SGHNT, CDR2 YENEEA. Ends included, the CDR3 has 12 residues. CDR3 region: CASSLEGATWYI.

This clonotype has only a few counts. An end of the junction differs from the germline gene, which may be a read error. CDR3 in amino acids: CASSLVGGRGGNHTDTQYF. Here the CDR3 DNA reads TGTGCCAGCAGCTTAGTGGGGGGGCGCGGGGGCAATCATACAGATACGCAATATTTT. The chain employs TRBV11-2 and TRBJ2-3; D perhaps matches TRBD2 (7 bases). Germline assignment: CDR1 SGHAT and CDR2 FQNNGV. The CDR3 length is 19 residues.

This clonotype was observed a few times. A much larger clone lies a single base off, so this may be a read error. The chain uses TRBV5-4 and TRBJ2-5; D ambiguous. This CDR3 contains 14 residues. The germline gives CDR1 SGHNT, CDR2 YYREEE (reference sequence). The CDR3 region is CASSSSRSAETLYF. For the CDR3, the DNA is TGTGCCAGCAGCTCGTCGAGGAGCGCCGAGACCCTGTACTTC.

On this clonotype: A much more abundant neighbour one base away suggests this may be a read error. This rearrangement joins TRBV6-6 to TRBJ1-3; D is possibly TRBD1 (5 bases). V lost 3 bases, J lost 8 bases, and 17 bases lay in between. The CDR3 is 15 amino acids. Germline V gene lookup returns CDR1 MNHNY and CDR2 SVGAGI (reference sequence). The CDR3 reads CASSYLGGRGYTIYF. The CDR3 DNA reads TGTGCCAGCAGTTATTTGGGGGGAAGAGGATACACCATATATTTT.